The entry below gives a single T cell receptor (beta chain) sequence along with its context. The antigen is not known. Germline V gene lookup returns CDR1 SQVTM and CDR2 ANQGSEA. The CDR3 covers 12 residues. The data were taken from a study of CXCR3-negative and CXCR3-positive naive CD8 T cells. Study-wide points: Naive subsets did not differ in surface CD5, and TRB CDR3 properties served to infer TCR strength. Both naive subsets showed comparably high diversity, and memory CD8+ cells showed much lower diversity.

With UMI labels, 5' RACE was used to prepare the TRB cDNA libraries. TCRdb re-analyzed the 5' RACE reads; it lists each CDR3 protein once, without DNA. The sample includes about 130,000 distinct CDR3 sequences. The sequenced sample consisted of naive CXCR3- CD8+ T cells from blood. Sample subset: CD45RO-CCR7+CD27+CD95- naive CD8+ T cells lacking CXCR3 (TNR3-). The sequence was obtained from a human donor in good health. Some clones in this sample may be carry-over from other donors' samples. J is TRBJ1-1 and V is TRBV29-1. CDR3 region: CSVVYLETEAFF.